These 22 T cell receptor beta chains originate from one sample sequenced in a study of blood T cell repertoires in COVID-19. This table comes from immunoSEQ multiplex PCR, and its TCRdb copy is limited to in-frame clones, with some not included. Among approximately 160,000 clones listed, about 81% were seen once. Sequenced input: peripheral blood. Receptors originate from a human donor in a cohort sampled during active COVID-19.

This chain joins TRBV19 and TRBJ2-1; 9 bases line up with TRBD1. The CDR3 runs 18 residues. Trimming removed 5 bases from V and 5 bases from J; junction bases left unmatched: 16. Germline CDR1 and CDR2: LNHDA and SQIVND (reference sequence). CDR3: CASSPLLLDRGIDNEQFF. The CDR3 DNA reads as TGTGCCAGTAGTCCTCTCCTTCTGGACAGGGGAATCGACAATGAGCAGTTCTTC.

CDR3 DNA sequence: TGTGCCACCAGTGACAAAGGGACAGGGGGACTAGATACGCAGTATTTT. Residues: CATSDKGTGGLDTQYF. The V and J genes are TRBV24-1 and TRBJ2-3; 11 bases line up with TRBD1. The CDR3 is 16 amino acids. V gave up 4 bases and J gave up 5 bases; unmatched junction bases: 7. CDR1 is KGHDR and CDR2 is SFDVKD in the germline V gene.

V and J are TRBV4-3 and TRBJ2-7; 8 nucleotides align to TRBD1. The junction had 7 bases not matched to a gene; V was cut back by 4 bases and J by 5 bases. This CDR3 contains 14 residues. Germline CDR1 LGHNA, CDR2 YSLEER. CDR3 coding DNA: TGCGCCAGCAGCCCTACCCACAGGGGGGACGAGCAGTACTTC. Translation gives CASSPTHRGDEQYF.

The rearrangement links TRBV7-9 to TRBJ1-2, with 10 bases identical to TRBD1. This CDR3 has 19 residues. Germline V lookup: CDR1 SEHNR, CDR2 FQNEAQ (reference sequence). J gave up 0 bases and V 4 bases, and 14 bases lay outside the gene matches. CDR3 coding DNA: TGTGCCAGCAGCTATTGGACCGGGACAGGGGCTGCTACTAACTATGGCTACACCTTC. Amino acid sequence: CASSYWTGTGAATNYGYTF. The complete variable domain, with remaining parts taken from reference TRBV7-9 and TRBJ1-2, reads DTGVSQNPRHKITKRGQNVTFRCDPISEHNRLYWYRQTLGQGPEFLTYFQNEAQLEKSRLLSDRFSAERPKGSFSTLEIQRTEQGDSAMYLCASSYWTGTGAATNYGYTFGSGTRLTVV.

The CDR3 DNA reads TGTGCCAGCAGTTACCCCGGGACAGGGAGGAACACTGAAGCTTTCTTT. Its protein product is CASSYPGTGRNTEAFF. The V and J genes are TRBV6-5 and TRBJ1-1; TRBD1 aligns across 9 bases. With 2 bases clipped from V and 1 base from J, the junction kept 5 bases outside the gene matches. This CDR3 is 16 amino acids long. The germline V gene encodes CDR1 MNHEY and CDR2 SVGAGI.

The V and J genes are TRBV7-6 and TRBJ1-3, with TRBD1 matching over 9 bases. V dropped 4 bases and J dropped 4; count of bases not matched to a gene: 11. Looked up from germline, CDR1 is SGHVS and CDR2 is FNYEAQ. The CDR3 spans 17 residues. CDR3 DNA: TGTGCCAGCAGCTCGTGGGTACAGGGGGCTATCGGAAACACCATATATTTT. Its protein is CASSSWVQGAIGNTIYF.

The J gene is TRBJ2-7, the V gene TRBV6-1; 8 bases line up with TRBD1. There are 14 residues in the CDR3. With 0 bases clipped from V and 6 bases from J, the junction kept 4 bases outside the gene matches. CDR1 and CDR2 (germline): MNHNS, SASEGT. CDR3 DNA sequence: TGTGCCAGCAGTGAAGCGGGCAGGGGGCGCGAGCAGTACTTC. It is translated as CASSEAGRGREQYF.

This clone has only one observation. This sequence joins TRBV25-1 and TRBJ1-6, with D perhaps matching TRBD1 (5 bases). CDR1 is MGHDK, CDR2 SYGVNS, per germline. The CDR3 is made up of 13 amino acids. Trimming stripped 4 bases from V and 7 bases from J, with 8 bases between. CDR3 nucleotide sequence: TGTGCCAGCAGTGCGGCAGGGAATTCACCCCTCCACTTT. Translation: CASSAAGNSPLHF.

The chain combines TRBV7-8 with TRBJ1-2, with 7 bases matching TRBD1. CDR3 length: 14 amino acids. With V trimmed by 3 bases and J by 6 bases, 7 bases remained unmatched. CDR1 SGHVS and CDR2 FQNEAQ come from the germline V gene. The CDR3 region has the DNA TGTGCCAGCAGCTTCGAAACAGGGGTGGATGGCTACACCTTC. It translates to CASSFETGVDGYTF. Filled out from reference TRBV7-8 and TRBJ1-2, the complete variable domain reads GAGVSQSPRYKVAKRGQDVALRCDPISGHVSLFWYQQALGQGPEFLTYFQNEAQLDKSGLPSDRFFAERPEGSVSTLKIQRTQQEDSAVYLCASSFETGVDGYTFGSGTRLTVV.

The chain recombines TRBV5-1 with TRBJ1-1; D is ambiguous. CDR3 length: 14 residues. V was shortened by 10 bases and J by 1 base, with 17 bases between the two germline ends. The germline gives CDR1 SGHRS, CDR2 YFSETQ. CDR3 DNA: TGCGCCTCCCAATCGGCGGTTACGAACACTGAAGCTTTCTTT. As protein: CASQSAVTNTEAFF.

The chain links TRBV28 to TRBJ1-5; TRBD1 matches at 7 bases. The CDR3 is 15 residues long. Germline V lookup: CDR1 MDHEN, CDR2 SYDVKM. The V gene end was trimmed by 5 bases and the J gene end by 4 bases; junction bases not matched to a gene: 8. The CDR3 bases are TGTGCCAGCAGTACCCTCTCCAGGGGGAATCAGCCCCAGCATTTT. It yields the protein CASSTLSRGNQPQHF.

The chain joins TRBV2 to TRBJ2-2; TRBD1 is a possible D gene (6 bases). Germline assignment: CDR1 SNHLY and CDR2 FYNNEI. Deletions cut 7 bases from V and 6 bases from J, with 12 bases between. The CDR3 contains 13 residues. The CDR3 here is CASNTGSSGELFF. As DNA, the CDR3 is TGTGCCAGCAATACAGGGAGTTCCGGGGAGCTGTTTTTT.

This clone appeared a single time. The CDR3 is CASSLLSEVHQPQHF. The CDR3 DNA is TGTGCCAGCAGTTTATTGTCAGAAGTGCATCAGCCCCAGCATTTT. The J gene is TRBJ1-5, the V gene TRBV28; no definite D call. V was trimmed by 1 base and J by 5 bases, leaving 12 bases between them. The CDR3 has 15 amino acids. Germline CDR1 is MDHEN and CDR2 is SYDVKM.

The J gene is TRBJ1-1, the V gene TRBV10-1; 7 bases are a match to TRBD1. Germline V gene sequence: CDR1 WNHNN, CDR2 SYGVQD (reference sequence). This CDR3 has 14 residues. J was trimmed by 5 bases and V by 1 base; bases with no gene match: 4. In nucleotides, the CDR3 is TGCGCCAGCAGTGAGTTTTTACAGGGGACTGAAGCTTTCTTT. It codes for CASSEFLQGTEAFF.

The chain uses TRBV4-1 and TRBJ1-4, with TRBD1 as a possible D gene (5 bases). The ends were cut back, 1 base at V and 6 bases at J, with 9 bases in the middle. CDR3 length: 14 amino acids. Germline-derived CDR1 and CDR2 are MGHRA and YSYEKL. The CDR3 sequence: CASSQVGGDEKLFF. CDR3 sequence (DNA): TGCGCCAGCAGCCAAGTTGGAGGGGATGAAAAACTGTTTTTT.

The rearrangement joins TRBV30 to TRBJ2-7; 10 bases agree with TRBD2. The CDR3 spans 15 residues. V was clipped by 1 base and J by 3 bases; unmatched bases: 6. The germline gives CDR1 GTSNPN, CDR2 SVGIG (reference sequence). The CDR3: CAWSGRRTSGYEQYF. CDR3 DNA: TGTGCCTGGAGTGGGCGTCGGACTAGCGGCTACGAGCAGTACTTC.

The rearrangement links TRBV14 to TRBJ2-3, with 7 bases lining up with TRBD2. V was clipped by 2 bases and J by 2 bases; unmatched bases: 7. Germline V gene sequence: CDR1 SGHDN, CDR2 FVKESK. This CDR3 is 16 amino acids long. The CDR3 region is CASSQQPGLPTDTQYF. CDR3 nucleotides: TGTGCCAGCAGCCAACAACCGGGACTACCCACAGATACGCAGTATTTT.

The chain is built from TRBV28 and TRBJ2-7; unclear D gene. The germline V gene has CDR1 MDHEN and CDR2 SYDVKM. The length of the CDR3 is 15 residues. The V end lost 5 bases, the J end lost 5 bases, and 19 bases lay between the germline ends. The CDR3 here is CASSPPLADPHEQYF. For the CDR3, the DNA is TGTGCCAGCAGTCCCCCCCTGGCAGATCCCCACGAGCAGTACTTC.

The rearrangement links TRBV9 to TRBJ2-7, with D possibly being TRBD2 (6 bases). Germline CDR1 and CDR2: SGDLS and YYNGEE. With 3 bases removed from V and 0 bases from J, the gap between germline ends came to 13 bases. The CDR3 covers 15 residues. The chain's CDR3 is CASSADSGGSYEQYF. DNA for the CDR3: TGTGCCAGCAGCGCGGACTCCGGGGGCTCCTACGAGCAGTACTTC.

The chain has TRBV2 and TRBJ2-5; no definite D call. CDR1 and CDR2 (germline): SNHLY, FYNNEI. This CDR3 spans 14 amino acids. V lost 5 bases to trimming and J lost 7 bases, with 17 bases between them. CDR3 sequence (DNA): TGTGCCAGCAGTCGAAACGTACGAGGAGCGACCCAGTACTTC. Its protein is CASSRNVRGATQYF. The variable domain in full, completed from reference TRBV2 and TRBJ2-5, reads EPEVTQTPSHQVTQMGQEVILRCVPISNHLYFYWYRQILGQKVEFLVSFYNNEISEKSEIFDDQFSVERPDGSNFTLKIRSTKLEDSAMYFCASSRNVRGATQYFGPGTRLLVL.

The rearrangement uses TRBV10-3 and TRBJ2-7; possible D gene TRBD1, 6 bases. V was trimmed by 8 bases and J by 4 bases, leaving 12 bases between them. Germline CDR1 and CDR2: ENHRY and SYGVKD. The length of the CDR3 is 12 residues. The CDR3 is CAISQGFYEQYF. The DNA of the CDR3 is TGTGCCATCTCACAGGGCTTTTACGAGCAGTACTTC.

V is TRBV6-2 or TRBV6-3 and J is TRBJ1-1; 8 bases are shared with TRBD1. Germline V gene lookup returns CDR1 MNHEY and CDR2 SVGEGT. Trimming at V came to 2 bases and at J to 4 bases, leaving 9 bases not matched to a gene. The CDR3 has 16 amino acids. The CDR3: CASSYPWDRSPTEAFF. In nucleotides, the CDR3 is TGTGCCAGCAGTTACCCTTGGGACAGGAGCCCCACTGAAGCTTTCTTT.